The 16 T cell receptor beta chains listed next were all sequenced from one sample in a study of neurological immune-mediated disorders. Time point indicated: longitudinal time-point 2. One entry per CDR3 protein results from TCRdb running MiXCR on the 5' RACE reads. The sample has about 80,000 distinct CDR3 sequences, over 4.5% seen once; the top ten hold over 7%. The sequenced sample was PBMCs. These receptors were collected from a woman aged 60-70 years with multiple sclerosis.

The gene calls are TRBV6-5 and TRBJ2-7; either TRBD1 or TRBD2 may supply D (5 bases each). This CDR3 contains 13 residues. V was pared by 4 bases and J by 0 bases, with 7 bases between. Germline assignment: CDR1 MNHEY and CDR2 SVGAGI. The DNA of the CDR3 is TGTGCCAGCAGTTCCGGGGCCTCCTACGAGCAGTACTTC. Residues: CASSSGASYEQYF.

This clonotype was detected many times. The chain is built from TRBV7-9 and TRBJ2-5; 7 nucleotides agree with TRBD1. The germline V gene has CDR1 SEHNR and CDR2 FQNEAQ (reference sequence). V lost 5 bases and J lost 2; bases outside the gene matches: 8. This CDR3 contains 15 residues. CDR3 amino acids: CASSLTGQPQETQYF. The DNA for the CDR3 is TGTGCCAGCAGCCTAACGGGACAGCCACAAGAGACCCAGTACTTC. The full variable domain, its missing parts supplied by reference TRBV7-9 and TRBJ2-5, is DTGVSQNPRHKITKRGQNVTFRCDPISEHNRLYWYRQTLGQGPEFLTYFQNEAQLEKSRLLSDRFSAERPKGSFSTLEIQRTEQGDSAMYLCASSLTGQPQETQYFGPGTRLLVL.

Relative to its sample, this clonotype is medium-sized. This rearrangement joins TRBV2 to TRBJ2-5; tentatively, D is TRBD1 or TRBD2 (5 bases each). The CDR3 extends over 14 amino acids. V was trimmed by 6 bases and J by 5 bases, leaving 16 bases between them. Germline V gene data show CDR1 as SNHLY and CDR2 as FYNNEI. The CDR3: CASSVPGRVETQYF. Here the CDR3 DNA reads TGTGCCAGCAGCGTACCGGGGCGCGTGGAGACCCAGTACTTC.

This clonotype has a count of ten or more. The J gene is TRBJ1-6, the V gene TRBV6-5; 8 nucleotides agree with TRBD1. CDR1 and CDR2 (germline): MNHEY, SVGAGI. After removal of 4 bases from V and 4 bases from J, the junction contained 12 bases not matched to a gene. CDR3 length equals 18 residues. The DNA for the CDR3 is TGTGCCAGCAGTTCTATATACTCCGGGACAGGTTATAATTCACCCCTCCACTTT. Amino acids: CASSSIYSGTGYNSPLHF.

This clonotype was counted many times. This chain connects TRBV5-1 to TRBJ1-1; D perhaps matches TRBD1 (5 bases). Trimming took off 2 bases at V and 1 base at J, with 12 bases between the two ends. Germline V gene sequence: CDR1 SGHRS, CDR2 YFSETQ. The CDR3 totals 15 residues. This CDR3 is CASSLMTASNTEAFF. CDR3 coding DNA: TGCGCCAGCAGCTTAATGACAGCCTCGAACACTGAAGCTTTCTTT.

This clonotype was seen many times. The chain combines TRBV7-2 with TRBJ1-2; TRBD1 might be the D (5 bases). Germline V gene lookup returns CDR1 SGHTA and CDR2 FQGNSA. The V end was cut by 5 bases, the J end by 3 bases, with 34 bases between. CDR3 length: 21 residues. The CDR3 DNA is TGTGCCAGCAGCCCTCCGGGTCCCCCTGTCGCGACCTCCGGGGGACACTATGGCTACACCTTC. Its protein product is CASSPPGPPVATSGGHYGYTF.

This clonotype has just one count. J is TRBJ2-1 and V is TRBV3-1, with D hard to call. Germline CDR1 is LGHDT and CDR2 is YNNKEL (reference sequence). The CDR3 runs 15 residues. V lost 1 base, J lost 1 base, and 8 bases lay in between. The CDR3 DNA sequence: TGTGCCAGCAGCCAAGCGGTACAGTCCTACAATGAGCAGTTCTTC. It encodes CASSQAVQSYNEQFF.

At least ten counts were recorded for this clonotype. This chain connects TRBV29-1 to TRBJ2-5, with TRBD2 matching 9 bases. The CDR3 totals 14 residues. Trimming cost V 5 bases and J 4 bases; bases outside gene matches: 8. Germline V CDR1 and CDR2: SQVTM, ANQGSEA. DNA for the CDR3: TGCAGCGTTAAACCCGGGACTAGCCTAGAGACCCAGTACTTC. It yields the protein CSVKPGTSLETQYF.

This clonotype was seen repeatedly, ten times or more. This CDR3 is CSASVGSGKETQYF. The DNA of the CDR3 is TGCAGTGCTAGCGTTGGAAGCGGGAAAGAGACCCAGTACTTC. The V call is TRBV20-1, the J call TRBJ2-5, with 7 nucleotides matching TRBD2. V shed 3 bases, J shed 3 bases, and the junction held 7 bases outside the gene matches. Germline values: CDR1 DFQATT, CDR2 SNEGSKA (reference sequence). The CDR3 length is 14 residues.

This clonotype was observed many times. The V call is TRBV6-5, the J call TRBJ1-1; D ambiguous. Trimming cost V 0 bases and J 0 bases, with 17 bases left between them. The germline V gene has CDR1 MNHEY and CDR2 SVGAGI. The CDR3 loop spans 18 amino acids. In DNA, the CDR3 is TGTGCCAGCAGTTACTCGGGCACGCGGAGTAACATGAACACTGAAGCTTTCTTT. This gives the protein CASSYSGTRSNMNTEAFF.

This chain uses TRBV20-1 with TRBJ2-7; TRBD1 is a possible D gene (5 bases). The CDR3 loop spans 12 amino acids. V shed 0 bases and J shed 10 bases, with 13 bases lying between them. CDR1 and CDR2 (germline): DFQATT, SNEGSKA (reference sequence). The CDR3 DNA reads TGCAGTGCTAGAGACAGGGTAGAGCGCCAGTACTTC. Amino acids: CSARDRVERQYF.

This clonotype has ten or more counts. The V and J genes are TRBV24-1 and TRBJ2-7; D is perhaps TRBD2 (5 bases). Germline CDR1 reads KGHDR; CDR2 reads SFDVKD. The CDR3 covers 13 residues. V was trimmed by 10 bases and J by 0 bases, leaving 12 bases between them. CDR3 amino acids: CATGRAGSYEQYF. CDR3 sequence (DNA): TGTGCCACAGGTCGGGCGGGCTCCTACGAGCAGTACTTC.

This clonotype came up many times. This chain uses TRBV29-1 with TRBJ2-1, with TRBD1 matching 10 bases. Unmatched junction bases numbered 3, after V lost 4 bases and J lost 9 bases. The CDR3 contains 12 residues. In germline, CDR1 is SQVTM, CDR2 ANQGSEA. The CDR3 sequence is CSVGQGAGEQFF. The CDR3 DNA reads as TGCAGCGTTGGACAGGGGGCGGGTGAGCAGTTCTTC.

This clonotype has a count of ten or more. The V gene is TRBV7-9, the J gene TRBJ2-1; possible D gene TRBD2, 5 bases. CDR3 size: 14 residues. The V end was cut by 0 bases, the J end by 6 bases, with 9 bases between. Per germline, CDR1 SEHNR and CDR2 FQNEAQ (reference sequence). Written as DNA, the CDR3 is TGTGCCAGCAGCTTAGCCCGCGGGTTCAATGAGCAGTTCTTC. It is translated as CASSLARGFNEQFF.

Many counts were recorded for this clonotype. The chain has TRBV6-2 or TRBV6-3 and TRBJ1-1; D not resolved. Germline V lookup: CDR1 MNHEY, CDR2 SVGEGT. The length of the CDR3 is 15 residues. Trimming removed 0 bases at V and 1 base at J, with 9 bases between. The CDR3 loop reads CASSYSIAGNTEAFF. The CDR3 DNA sequence: TGTGCCAGCAGTTACTCTATCGCCGGGAACACTGAAGCTTTCTTT.

This sequence joins TRBV27 and TRBJ1-2, with D unresolved. CDR1 and CDR2 (germline): MNHEY, SMNVEV (reference sequence). Trimming took off 6 bases at V and 2 bases at J, with 10 bases between the two ends. The length of the CDR3 is 13 residues. The CDR3 reads CASRGPTNYGYTF. As DNA, the CDR3 is TGTGCCAGCAGAGGACCGACCAACTATGGCTACACCTTC.